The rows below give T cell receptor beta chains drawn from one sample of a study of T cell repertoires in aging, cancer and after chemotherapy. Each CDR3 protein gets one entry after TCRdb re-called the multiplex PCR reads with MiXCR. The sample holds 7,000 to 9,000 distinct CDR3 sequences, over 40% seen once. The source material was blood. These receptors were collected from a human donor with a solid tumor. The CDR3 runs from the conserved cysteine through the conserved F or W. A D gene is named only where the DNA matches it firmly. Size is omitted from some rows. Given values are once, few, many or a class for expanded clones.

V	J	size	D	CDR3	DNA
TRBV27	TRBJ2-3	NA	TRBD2	CASRERGVTDTQYF	TGTGCCAGCAGAGAGCGGGGGGTCACAGATACGCAGTATTTT
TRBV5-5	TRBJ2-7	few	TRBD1	CASSLDRGRYEQYF	TGTGCCAGCAGCCTAGACAGGGGGCGGTACGAGCAGTACTTC
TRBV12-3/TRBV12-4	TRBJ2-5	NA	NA	CASNAPGVQETQYF	TGTGCCAGCAACGCTCCAGGGGTCCAAGAGACCCAGTACTTC
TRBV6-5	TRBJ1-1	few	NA	CASSKGNGEAFF	TGTGCCAGCAGTAAAGGGAACGGTGAAGCTTTCTTT
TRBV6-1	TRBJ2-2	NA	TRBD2	CASTRTSGPGELFF	TGTGCCAGCACCCGGACTAGCGGCCCCGGGGAGCTGTTTTTT
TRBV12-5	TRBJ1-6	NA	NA	CASGLVSGSISPLHF	TGTGCTAGTGGTTTGGTTTCGGGTTCAATTTCACCTCTCCACTTT
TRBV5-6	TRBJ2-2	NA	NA	CASSRGRRNTGELFF	TGTGCCAGCAGCCGGGGGAGGCGGAACACCGGGGAGCTGTTTTTT
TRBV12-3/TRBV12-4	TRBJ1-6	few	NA	CASGTDTSPLHF	TGTGCCAGCGGGACTGACACTTCACCCCTCCACTTT
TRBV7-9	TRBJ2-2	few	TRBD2	CASSLGTSGGSNTGELFF	TGTGCCAGCAGCTTAGGGACTAGCGGGGGTTCGAACACCGGGGAGCTGTTTTTT
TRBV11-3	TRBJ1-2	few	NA	CASSLDEPGRSYGYTF	TGTGCCAGCAGCTTAGATGAGCCAGGGAGAAGCTATGGCTACACCTTC
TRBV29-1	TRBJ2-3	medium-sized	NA	CSVEDSVTDTQYF	TGCAGCGTTGAGGACAGTGTCACAGATACGCAGTATTTT
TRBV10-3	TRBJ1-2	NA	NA	CAINPRQANYGYTF	TGTGCCATCAACCCCCGTCAGGCTAACTATGGCTACACCTTC
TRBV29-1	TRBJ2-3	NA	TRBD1	CSVPGQGTDTQYF	TGCAGCGTTCCGGGACAGGGGACAGATACGCAGTATTTT
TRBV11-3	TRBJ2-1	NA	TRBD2	CASSLRTSGRWGNEQFF	TGTGCCAGCAGCTTACGGACTAGCGGGAGGTGGGGGAATGAGCAGTTCTTC
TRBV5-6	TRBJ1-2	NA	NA	CASSRGTTYGYTF	TGTGCCAGCAGCCGCGGGACAACCTATGGCTACACCTTC
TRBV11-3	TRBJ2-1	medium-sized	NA	CACGRGGFDEQFF	TGTGCCTGTGGCCGAGGGGGGTTCGATGAGCAGTTCTTC
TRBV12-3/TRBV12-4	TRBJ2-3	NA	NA	CASSLDRTTDTQYF	TGTGCCAGCAGTTTAGACAGAACCACAGATACGCAGTATTTT
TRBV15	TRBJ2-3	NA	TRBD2	CATSRAGVTDTQYF	TGTGCCACCAGCAGGGCGGGGGTCACAGATACGCAGTATTTT
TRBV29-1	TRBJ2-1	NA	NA	CSVEGGTRNEQFF	TGCAGCGTTGAAGGTGGGACGCGCAATGAGCAGTTCTTC
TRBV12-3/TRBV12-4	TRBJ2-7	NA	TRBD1	CASSFHRTGGDEQYF	TGTGCCAGCAGTTTTCACCGGACAGGGGGCGACGAGCAGTACTTC
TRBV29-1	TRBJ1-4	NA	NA	CSAALQGEKLFF	TGCAGCGCAGCCCTCCAGGGGGAAAAACTGTTTTTT
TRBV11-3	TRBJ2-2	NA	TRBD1	CASSSGQGASGELFF	TGTGCCAGCAGCTCGGGACAGGGGGCTTCCGGGGAGCTGTTTTTT
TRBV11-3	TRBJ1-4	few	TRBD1	CASSTRTGNNEKLFF	TGTGCCAGCAGCACTCGGACAGGGAATAATGAAAAACTGTTTTTT
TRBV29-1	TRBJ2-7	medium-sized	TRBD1	CSAHTGAVGYEQYF	TGCAGCGCACACACAGGGGCGGTAGGCTACGAGCAGTACTTC